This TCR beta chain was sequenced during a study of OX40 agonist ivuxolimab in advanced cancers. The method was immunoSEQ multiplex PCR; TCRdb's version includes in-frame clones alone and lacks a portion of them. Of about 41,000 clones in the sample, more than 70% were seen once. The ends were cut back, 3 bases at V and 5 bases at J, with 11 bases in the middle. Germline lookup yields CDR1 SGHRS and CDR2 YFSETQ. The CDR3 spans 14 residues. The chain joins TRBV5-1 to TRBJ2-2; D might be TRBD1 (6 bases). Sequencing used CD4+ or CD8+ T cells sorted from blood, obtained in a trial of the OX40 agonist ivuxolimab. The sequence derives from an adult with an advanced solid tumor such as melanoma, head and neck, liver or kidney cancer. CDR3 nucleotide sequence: TGCGCCAGCAGCTCGGACAGCCCAACCGGGGAGCTGTTTTTT. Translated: CASSSDSPTGELFF.